This TCR beta chain was documented in a study of response to subunit inactivated influenza vaccine. TCRdb re-called the RT-PCR reads through MiXCR, storing one row per CDR3 protein. The data hold 500,000 to 600,000 distinct CDR3 sequences, with 10% to 15% observed a single time. Notes on the study in general: The authors put forward the suggestion that each seasonal influenza vaccination may bring in only a limited number of new T cells.

With regard to this clonotype: Antigen unknown.

The V end lost 0 bases, the J end lost 2 bases, and 11 bases lay between the germline ends. CDR3 size: 15 residues. CDR1 is LNHNV and CDR2 is YYDKDF in the germline V gene (reference sequence). This rearrangement joins TRBV15 to TRBJ2-7, with D possibly being TRBD1 (6 bases). The sequenced sample was PBMCs from blood, obtained on the day of vaccination. The clonotype comes from a man aged 50 to 59 who received an inactivated influenza vaccine. In DNA form, the CDR3 reads TGTGCCACCAGCAGAGATCCCAGGGGACCCTACGAGCAGTACTTC. Protein product: CATSRDPRGPYEQYF.